The 17 T cell receptor beta chains below all came from one sample that was sequenced in a study of blood T cells in healthy people across ages. A second PCR of about 6 to 11 cycles used a sample-barcoded 5' primer and a J-beta primer mix. TCRdb re-analysed the 5' RACE reads in MiXCR, keeping a single row per CDR3 protein. The top ten clones hold roughly 25% of a sample with some 860,000 distinct CDR3 sequences, about 61% of them seen once. Sequenced sample: blood. These receptors originate from a man aged 35 to 55 in good health.

V gene TRBV20-1 combines with J gene TRBJ1-1; D unclear. CDR1 is DFQATT, CDR2 SNEGSKA, per germline (reference sequence). The CDR3 contains 12 residues. The CDR3 region is CSARPTNTEAFF. The CDR3 nucleotides are TGCAGCGCCCGCCCCACGAACACTGAAGCTTTCTTT.

The CDR3 DNA follows: TGTGCCAGCAGCCATGTGAGTTGGGACACACAGTTCTTC. Amino acids: CASSHVSWDTQFF. V gene TRBV11-2 combines with J gene TRBJ2-1, with D possibly TRBD1 on 6 matching bases. CDR1 and CDR2 from the germline V gene are SGHAT and FQNNGV. The ends were cut back, 5 bases at V and 13 bases at J, with 18 bases in the middle. The length of the CDR3 is 13 residues.

This clonotype has more than one count but fewer than ten. The genes are TRBV7-2 and TRBJ2-5, with TRBD2 matching over 9 bases. With V trimmed by 6 bases and J by 2 bases, 4 bases remained unmatched. The CDR3 is 14 residues long. Germline assignment: CDR1 SGHTA and CDR2 FQGNSA. DNA for the CDR3: TGTGCCAGCAGAAATAGCGGGGGACAAGAGACCCAGTACTTC. Its protein is CASRNSGGQETQYF.

This clonotype showed up just a few times. This chain uses TRBV6-5 with TRBJ2-6; D call uncertain. CDR1 is MNHEY, CDR2 SVGAGI, per germline. Trimming stripped 8 bases from V and 4 bases from J, with 12 bases between. The CDR3 spans 14 residues. The CDR3 DNA reads as TGTGCCAGCGGTTTCAGTTCCGGGGCCAACGTCCTGACTTTC. Translating gives CASGFSSGANVLTF.

CDR3 coding DNA: TGTGCCAGCAGTACGGGACTAGCGACAGACCGGCCTTACAATGAGCAGTTCTTC. This translates into CASSTGLATDRPYNEQFF. The chain carries TRBV11-3 and TRBJ2-1; TRBD2 agrees at 10 bases. V dropped 6 bases and J dropped 4; count of bases not matched to a gene: 15. Germline V gene lookup returns CDR1 SGHNT and CDR2 YENEEA. The CDR3 has 18 residues. Looking up the rest from reference TRBV11-3 and TRBJ2-1 gives the full variable domain: EAGVVQSPRYKIIEKKQPVAFWCNPISGHNTLYWYLQNLGQGPELLIRYENEEAVDDSQLPKDRFSAERLKGVDSTLKIQPAELGDSAVYLCASSTGLATDRPYNEQFFGPGTRLTVL.

The V and J genes are TRBV5-1 and TRBJ2-1; D is ambiguous. The CDR3 is 14 residues long. Germline-derived CDR1 and CDR2 are SGHRS and YFSETQ. The V gene lost 0 bases and the J gene lost 3 bases, with 7 bases spanning the gap. The CDR3 sequence: CASSLALGYNEQFF. CDR3 sequence (DNA): TGCGCCAGCAGCTTGGCCTTGGGCTACAATGAGCAGTTCTTC.

The V and J genes are TRBV9 and TRBJ1-2; no clear D. Germline assignment: CDR1 SGDLS and CDR2 YYNGEE. Trimming took off 3 bases at V and 1 base at J, with 7 bases between the two ends. CDR3 size: 13 residues. In DNA, the CDR3 is TGTGCCAGCAGCGCTGACTTTAACTATGGCTACACCTTC. Translated, it gives CASSADFNYGYTF.

The V call is TRBV24-1, the J call TRBJ2-3; 7 bases align to TRBD1. Per germline, CDR1 KGHDR and CDR2 SFDVKD. V dropped 9 bases and J dropped 3; count of bases not matched to a gene: 8. CDR3 size: 14 residues. CDR3: CATRKGAKTDTQYF. The CDR3 coding sequence is TGTGCCACCCGAAAGGGGGCAAAAACAGATACGCAGTATTTT.

The chain carries TRBV5-4 and TRBJ2-7; perhaps TRBD2 as D (6 bases). The CDR3 length is 13 residues. The V end lost 4 bases, the J end lost 2 bases, and 10 bases lay between the germline ends. CDR1 is SGHNT and CDR2 is YYREEE in the germline V gene (reference sequence). As DNA, the CDR3 is TGTGCCAGCAGCACCTCGGGGGCCTACGAGCAGTACTTC. It translates to CASSTSGAYEQYF.

This clonotype was counted a few times. The CDR3 DNA is TGTGCCAGCAGTTCGTTGGACTCGAGGGCTGAAGAGACCCAGTACTTC. Protein sequence: CASSSLDSRAEETQYF. This sequence joins TRBV28 and TRBJ2-5; D is perhaps TRBD2 (5 bases). Germline V gene sequence: CDR1 MDHEN, CDR2 SYDVKM. The CDR3 length is 16 residues. The germline V and J ends were trimmed by 4 bases and 3 bases, with 18 bases remaining between them.

The count of this clonotype is one. The gene calls are TRBV6-1 and TRBJ2-7; D gene unclear. The J call is in doubt because the DNA end fits TRBJ2-5 better. The CDR3 contains 13 residues. CDR1 and CDR2 (germline): MNHNS, SASEGT. The CDR3 nucleotides read TGTGCCAGCAGTGAAGCGCGCCCGAGGACCCAGTACTTC. It specifies CASSEARPRTQYF.

This clonotype was seen a few times. The rearrangement joins TRBV29-1 to TRBJ1-4; 12 bases line up with TRBD1. The CDR3 sequence is 14 residues long. J gave up 8 bases and V 7 bases, and 8 bases lay outside the gene matches. Germline CDR1 reads SQVTM; CDR2 reads ANQGSEA. CDR3 loop: CSAAGTGGDEKLFF. The CDR3 bases are TGCAGCGCCGCAGGGACAGGGGGCGACGAAAAACTGTTTTTT. Filled out from reference TRBV29-1 and TRBJ1-4, the complete variable domain reads SAVISQKPSRDICQRGTSLTIQCQVDSQVTMMFWYRQQPGQSLTLIATANQGSEATYESGFVIDKFPISRPNLTFSTLTVSNMSPEDSSIYLCSAAGTGGDEKLFFGSGTQLSVL.

This chain uses TRBV7-2 with TRBJ2-3; D tentatively fits TRBD1 or TRBD2 (6 bases each). This CDR3 comprises 16 residues. Germline-derived CDR1 and CDR2 are SGHTA and FQGNSA. V was shortened by 11 bases and J by 4 bases, with 25 bases between the two germline ends. CDR3 protein: CACTMNLQGGADTQYF. The CDR3 DNA is TGTGCCTGCACCATGAACCTACAGGGAGGTGCAGATACGCAGTATTTT.

The rearrangement joins TRBV29-1 to TRBJ2-1; tentative D call: TRBD1 (6 bases). The germline gives CDR1 SQVTM, CDR2 ANQGSEA. The V end was cut by 1 base, the J end by 0 bases, with 13 bases between. The CDR3 is 16 amino acids. CDR3 coding DNA: TGCAGCGTTGAAGGGTCAGGACAGAGCTCCTACAATGAGCAGTTCTTC. Its protein is CSVEGSGQSSYNEQFF.

In its sample, this clonotype was seen a few times. The genes are TRBV6-1 and TRBJ2-5; D not certain. Trimming left V 4 bases short and J 5 bases short, with 14 bases between. The CDR3 runs 14 residues. Germline CDR1 reads MNHNS; CDR2 reads SASEGT. CDR3 sequence (DNA): TGTGCCAGCAGTGCCAATACCGCGAAGGAGACCCAGTACTTC. Translated: CASSANTAKETQYF.

This clonotype was seen a handful of times. The CDR3 DNA sequence: TGTGCCAGCAGTGGACTAGCGGGAGCAGATACGCAGTATTTT. This gives the protein CASSGLAGADTQYF. The genes are TRBV6-1 and TRBJ2-3, with 12 bases aligning to TRBD2. The germline V gene encodes CDR1 MNHNS and CDR2 SASEGT. V was pared by 4 bases and J by 4 bases, with 0 bases of the junction left unmatched. This CDR3 is 14 amino acids long.

The rearrangement uses TRBV7-2 and TRBJ2-3; 8 bases agree with TRBD1. CDR3 size: 19 residues. Trimming took 1 base from V and 3 from J; bases not matched to a gene: 15. Germline loops: CDR1 SGHTA, CDR2 FQGNSA. DNA of the CDR3: TGTGCCAGCAGCTTAGAGTTGGGGACAGGTGGAGCATTAACAGATACGCAGTATTTT. Residues: CASSLELGTGGALTDTQYF.